Presented here are 28 T cell receptor beta chains from one specimen sequenced in a study of shared clonotypes between healthy human individuals. Clones were read by immunoSEQ multiplex PCR, and TCRdb kept only the in-frame ones, dropping some. Found here are roughly 1.5 million clones, 98% of them singletons; the top ten hold about 0.45%. Sequencing was carried out using naive CD4+ T cells sorted from blood. This sample's subset: CD45RA+ positively selected. The receptors derive from a man between 25 and 39 years old in good health.

This clone came up once. This rearrangement joins TRBV7-3 to TRBJ2-2, with TRBD2 identical over 10 bases. The trim removed 2 bases at V and 6 bases at J, leaving 3 bases unmatched. Germline assignment: CDR1 SGHTA and CDR2 FQGTGA. The CDR3 is 15 residues long. The CDR3, as DNA: TGTGCCAGCAGCTTACTAGCGGGAGTAGCCGGGGAGCTGTTTTTT. Its translation is CASSLLAGVAGELFF.

This chain joins TRBV28 and TRBJ2-7; D is undetermined. The CDR3 loop spans 12 amino acids. Trimming stripped 5 bases from V and 3 bases from J, with 8 bases between. CDR1 is MDHEN and CDR2 is SYDVKM in the germline V gene. CDR3 coding DNA: TGTGCCAGCAGTGGGCAGCTCTACGAGCAGTACTTC. Translating gives CASSGQLYEQYF. Drawing the rest from reference TRBV28 and TRBJ2-7, the complete variable domain is DVKVTQSSRYLVKRTGEKVFLECVQDMDHENMFWYRQDPGLGLRLIYFSYDVKMKEKGDIPEGYSVSREKKERFSLILESASTNQTSMYLCASSGQLYEQYFGPGTRLTVT.

The genes are TRBV5-4 and TRBJ2-2, with 7 bases fitting TRBD1. CDR1 and CDR2 (germline): SGHNT, YYREEE (reference sequence). The CDR3 runs 15 residues. V trimming: 4 bases; J trimming: 6 bases; junction bases outside the gene matches: 9. The CDR3 is CASSRQGTVSGELFF. The DNA for the CDR3 is TGTGCCAGCAGCCGACAGGGTACGGTCTCCGGGGAGCTGTTTTTT.

The chain links TRBV5-4 to TRBJ2-3; a weak D match, TRBD1 (6 bases). Trimming cost V 1 base and J 6 bases, with 15 bases left between them. This CDR3 spans 15 amino acids. CDR1 is SGHNT and CDR2 is YYREEE in the germline V gene (reference sequence). CDR3 protein: CASSLSRGVADTQYF. The CDR3, as DNA: TGTGCCAGCAGCTTGTCCAGGGGAGTTGCGGATACGCAGTATTTT. The full variable domain, completed using reference TRBV5-4 and TRBJ2-3, is ETGVTQSPTHLIKTRGQQVTLRCSSQSGHNTVSWYQQALGQGPQFIFQYYREEENGRGNFPPRFSGLQFPNYSSELNVNALELDDSALYLCASSLSRGVADTQYFGPGTRLTVL.

J is TRBJ2-1 and V is TRBV2; TRBD2 matches 7 bases. V trimming: 4 bases; J trimming: 6 bases; junction bases outside the gene matches: 6. The CDR3 covers 14 residues. The germline V gene has CDR1 SNHLY and CDR2 FYNNEI. The CDR3, as DNA: TGTGCCAGCAGTGTTAGGACTAGTGGCAATGAGCAGTTCTTC. Protein sequence: CASSVRTSGNEQFF. Full variable domain (rest looked up from reference TRBV2 and TRBJ2-1): EPEVTQTPSHQVTQMGQEVILRCVPISNHLYFYWYRQILGQKVEFLVSFYNNEISEKSEIFDDQFSVERPDGSNFTLKIRSTKLEDSAMYFCASSVRTSGNEQFFGPGTRLTVL.

The chain links TRBV2 to TRBJ2-5; D gene ambiguous. The length of the CDR3 is 14 residues. V lost 7 bases, J lost 2 bases, and 14 bases lay in between. From germline, CDR1 is SNHLY and CDR2 FYNNEI. The DNA of the CDR3 is TGTGCCAGCACCCCCCGGTACGGGCAAGAGACCCAGTACTTC. It encodes CASTPRYGQETQYF.

The V gene is TRBV29-1, the J gene TRBJ2-3; perhaps TRBD2 as D (5 bases). The length of the CDR3 is 14 residues. Trimming left V 4 bases short and J 2 bases short, with 13 bases between. Germline V gene lookup returns CDR1 SQVTM and CDR2 ANQGSEA. The CDR3 DNA reads as TGCAGCGTTGTTGAGGGATCTCCCACAGATACGCAGTATTTT. Residues: CSVVEGSPTDTQYF.

V is TRBV5-1 and J is TRBJ2-1, with 10 bases fitting TRBD1. Trimming at V came to 4 bases and at J to 10 bases, leaving 11 bases not matched to a gene. The germline CDR1 and CDR2 sequences are SGHRS and YFSETQ. The CDR3 runs 15 residues. DNA for the CDR3: TGCGCCAGCAGCGTAGGACAGGGGGTAGCGGGCGAGCAGTTCTTC. Translation gives CASSVGQGVAGEQFF.

This rearrangement joins TRBV5-4 to TRBJ1-2, with TRBD1 identical over 9 bases. The length of the CDR3 is 16 residues. V was clipped by 3 bases and J by 5 bases; unmatched bases: 11. CDR1 and CDR2 (germline): SGHNT, YYREEE (reference sequence). This CDR3 is CASSSPGQGQFYGYTF. In DNA, the CDR3 is TGTGCCAGCAGCTCGCCGGGACAGGGCCAATTTTATGGCTACACCTTC. Variable domain in full (rest from reference TRBV5-4 and TRBJ1-2): ETGVTQSPTHLIKTRGQQVTLRCSSQSGHNTVSWYQQALGQGPQFIFQYYREEENGRGNFPPRFSGLQFPNYSSELNVNALELDDSALYLCASSSPGQGQFYGYTFGSGTRLTVV.

This sequence joins TRBV9 and TRBJ2-7; 9 nucleotides agree with TRBD1. The J segment lost 4 bases and the V segment lost 4 bases, leaving 6 bases of the junction unmatched. CDR1 and CDR2 from the germline V gene are SGDLS and YYNGEE. The CDR3 covers 14 residues. CDR3 bases: TGTGCCAGCAGCATAGGGACAGGGCGGTACGAGCAGTACTTC. Amino acid sequence: CASSIGTGRYEQYF.

A word on this clone: A read error may account for a junction end that differs from germline. CDR3 DNA sequence: TGTGCTAGCAGCTTAGCGTCAGGGGCGACAGATACGCAGTATTTT. Its protein product is CASSLASGATDTQYF. The V call is TRBV7-7, the J call TRBJ2-3; maybe TRBD1 (6 bases). The CDR3 extends over 15 amino acids. Germline lookup yields CDR1 SSHAT and CDR2 FNYEAQ (reference sequence).

V gene TRBV9 combines with J gene TRBJ1-3; tentatively, D is TRBD1 (5 bases). The CDR3 is 16 residues long. Germline values: CDR1 SGDLS, CDR2 YYNGEE. V lost 2 bases to trimming and J lost 7 bases, with 19 bases between them. The CDR3 here is CASSVGSPRGANTIYF. In DNA form, the CDR3 reads TGTGCCAGCAGCGTTGGCAGTCCCAGAGGGGCGAACACCATATATTTT. Supplemented by reference TRBV9 and TRBJ1-3, the full variable domain reads DSGVTQTPKHLITATGQRVTLRCSPRSGDLSVYWYQQSLDQGLQFLIQYYNGEERAKGNILERFSAQQFPDLHSELNLSSLELGDSALYFCASSVGSPRGANTIYFGEGSWLTVV.

CDR3 nucleotides: TGCGCCAGCAGCTCCCGGACCGTGTATGAGCAGTTCTTC. It encodes CASSSRTVYEQFF. This chain links TRBV5-1 with TRBJ2-1; D gene unclear. Trimming shortened V by 3 bases and J by 8 bases, and 12 bases separated the two germline ends. The CDR3 is 13 residues long. Germline V gene data show CDR1 as SGHRS and CDR2 as YFSETQ.

The V and J genes are TRBV7-6 and TRBJ1-4; D is unclear. The CDR3 contains 14 residues. V gave up 5 bases and J gave up 5 bases, with 12 bases separating them. Germline CDR1 and CDR2: SGHVS and FNYEAQ. The CDR3 reads CASSLWVSNEKLFF. The CDR3 DNA reads as TGTGCCAGCAGCCTCTGGGTTTCGAATGAAAAACTGTTTTTT.

This clone was seen once. DNA for the CDR3: TGCGCCAGCAGCTTGGGAGATAACAGGGGTCCTGAAGCTTTCTTT. This encodes CASSLGDNRGPEAFF. The chain links TRBV5-1 to TRBJ1-1; TRBD1 matches at 7 bases. The CDR3 length is 15 residues. Germline-derived CDR1 and CDR2 are SGHRS and YFSETQ. Germline trimming cut 0 bases from V and 6 bases from J; bases unmatched to any gene: 8.

The CDR3 DNA reads as TGTGCCAGCGGGACAGTCTCCTACAATGAGCAGTTCTTC. It encodes CASGTVSYNEQFF. This chain uses TRBV5-4 with TRBJ2-1; 7 bases fit TRBD1. Germline V gene lookup returns CDR1 SGHNT and CDR2 YYREEE (reference sequence). V shed 7 bases and J 0 bases; nucleotides not matched to a gene: 1. The CDR3 totals 13 residues.

The rearrangement uses TRBV6-8 and TRBJ2-5; TRBD2 might be the D (5 bases). Germline CDR1 is MNHGY and CDR2 is SAAAGT. The CDR3 spans 11 residues. The V end was cut by 6 bases, the J end by 5 bases, with 7 bases between. CDR3 sequence reads: CASRGAETQYF. CDR3 sequence (DNA): TGTGCCAGCAGGGGAGCGGAGACCCAGTACTTC.

This chain links TRBV2 with TRBJ2-3; no reliable D call. The germline V gene encodes CDR1 SNHLY and CDR2 FYNNEI. V lost 6 bases to trimming and J lost 0 bases, with 4 bases between them. This CDR3 has 12 residues. The CDR3 sequence: CASRPSTDTQYF. CDR3 sequence (DNA): TGTGCCAGCAGACCGAGCACAGATACGCAGTATTTT.

This clone was counted a single time. The chain combines TRBV6-5 with TRBJ1-1; tentative D call: TRBD1 (6 bases). The CDR3 is made up of 14 amino acids. With 2 bases removed from V and 1 base from J, the gap between germline ends came to 8 bases. CDR1 is MNHEY and CDR2 is SVGAGI in the germline V gene. The CDR3 DNA reads TGTGCCAGCAGTTACGGACAGCAGAACACTGAAGCTTTCTTT. It is translated as CASSYGQQNTEAFF.

The chain carries TRBV6-5 and TRBJ2-7; possibly TRBD1 for D (5 bases). From germline, CDR1 is MNHEY and CDR2 SVGAGI. The CDR3 consists of 15 residues. Between the trimmed V and J ends, which lost 5 bases and 4 bases, there was a span of 18 bases. Here the CDR3 reads CASSPRKGKAYEQYF. For the CDR3, the DNA is TGTGCCAGCAGTCCCCGCAAGGGGAAGGCGTACGAGCAGTACTTC.

This chain connects TRBV7-9 to TRBJ1-2; maybe TRBD1 (5 bases). Trimming pared 8 bases from V and 6 bases from J, leaving 13 bases between. Germline V gene sequence: CDR1 SEHNR, CDR2 FQNEAQ (reference sequence). CDR3 length: 12 amino acids. In DNA form, the CDR3 reads TGTGCCAGCGGAATTCGGGGGGATGGCTACACCTTC. Residues: CASGIRGDGYTF. Combining the CDR3 with reference TRBV7-9 and TRBJ1-2 gives the whole variable domain DTGVSQNPRHKITKRGQNVTFRCDPISEHNRLYWYRQTLGQGPEFLTYFQNEAQLEKSRLLSDRFSAERPKGSFSTLEIQRTEQGDSAMYLCASGIRGDGYTFGSGTRLTVV.

The rearrangement links TRBV6-1 to TRBJ2-2; D is ambiguous. The V end was cut by 4 bases, the J end by 2 bases, with 5 bases between. The CDR3 loop spans 13 amino acids. Germline V lookup: CDR1 MNHNS, CDR2 SASEGT. CDR3 region: CASSGYNTGELFF. For the CDR3, the DNA is TGTGCCAGCAGTGGATACAACACCGGGGAGCTGTTTTTT.

The J gene is TRBJ2-3, the V gene TRBV19; TRBD2 is a possible D gene (5 bases). Looked up from germline, CDR1 is LNHDA and CDR2 is SQIVND (reference sequence). The CDR3 loop spans 14 amino acids. With 8 bases removed from V and 4 bases from J, the gap between germline ends came to 16 bases. In DNA, the CDR3 is TGTGCCAGTCGACGGCGGGTAGGGCCAGATACGCAGTATTTT. Amino acids: CASRRRVGPDTQYF. Based on the CDR3 plus reference TRBV19 and TRBJ2-3, the full variable domain is DGGITQSPKYLFRKEGQNVTLSCEQNLNHDAMYWYRQDPGQGLRLIYYSQIVNDFQKGDIAEGYSVSREKKESFPLTVTSAQKNPTAFYLCASRRRVGPDTQYFGPGTRLTVL.

On this clone: Other DNA sequences in this sample translate to the same CDR3. The chain has TRBV9 and TRBJ2-3; D ambiguous. Germline V gene lookup returns CDR1 SGDLS and CDR2 YYNGEE. The CDR3 loop spans 13 amino acids. The V end lost 0 bases, the J end lost 5 bases, and 7 bases lay between the germline ends. This CDR3 reads CASSVVVEDTQYF. The CDR3 bases are TGTGCCAGCAGCGTAGTGGTGGAAGATACGCAGTATTTT.

The rearrangement links TRBV27 to TRBJ2-6, with unresolved D. The CDR3 consists of 14 residues. Germline CDR1 MNHEY, CDR2 SMNVEV (reference sequence). V shed 5 bases and J shed 4 bases, with 9 bases lying between them. CDR3 sequence reads: CASSPRSGANVLTF. CDR3 nucleotides: TGTGCCAGCAGTCCCAGGTCGGGGGCCAACGTCCTGACTTTC.

The V call is TRBV5-1, the J call TRBJ1-2; a possible D gene is TRBD1 (6 bases). V gave up 5 bases and J gave up 6 bases, with 14 bases separating them. CDR1 SGHRS and CDR2 YFSETQ come from the germline V gene. CDR3 size: 13 residues. This CDR3 is CASRGQQGNGYTF. The CDR3 DNA is TGCGCCAGCAGGGGGCAACAGGGAAATGGCTACACCTTC. The variable domain in full, completed from reference TRBV5-1 and TRBJ1-2, reads KAGVTQTPRYLIKTRGQQVTLSCSPISGHRSVSWYQQTPGQGLQFLFEYFSETQRNKGNFPGRFSGRQFSNSRSEMNVSTLELGDSALYLCASRGQQGNGYTFGSGTRLTVV.

The gene calls are TRBV19 and TRBJ2-7, with D perhaps matching TRBD1 (5 bases). The CDR3 spans 15 residues. Germline V gene lookup returns CDR1 LNHDA and CDR2 SQIVND (reference sequence). Trimming pared 10 bases from V and 0 bases from J, leaving 19 bases between. CDR3 coding DNA: TGTGCCACCTCCCGCCAGGGCTTCAGCTCCTACGAGCAGTACTTC. This codes for CATSRQGFSSYEQYF.

The chain has TRBV11-2 and TRBJ1-5, with 7 positions matching TRBD1. The germline CDR1 and CDR2 sequences are SGHAT and FQNNGV. The CDR3 is 14 amino acids. The junction had 5 bases not matched to a gene; V was cut back by 5 bases and J by 4 bases. This chain's CDR3 is CASSTTGPNQPQHF. CDR3 bases: TGTGCCAGCAGCACGACAGGGCCAAATCAGCCCCAGCATTTT.